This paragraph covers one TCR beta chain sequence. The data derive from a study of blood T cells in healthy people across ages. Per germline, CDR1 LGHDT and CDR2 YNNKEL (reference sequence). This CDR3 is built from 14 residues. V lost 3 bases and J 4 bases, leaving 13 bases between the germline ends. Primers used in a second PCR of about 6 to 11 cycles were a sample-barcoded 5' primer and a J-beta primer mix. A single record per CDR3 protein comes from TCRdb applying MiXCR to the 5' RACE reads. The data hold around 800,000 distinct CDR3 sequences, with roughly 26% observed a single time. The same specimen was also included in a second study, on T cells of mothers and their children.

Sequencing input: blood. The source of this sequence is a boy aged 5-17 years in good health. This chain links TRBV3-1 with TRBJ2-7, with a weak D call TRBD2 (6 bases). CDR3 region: CASSHGSGGYEQYF. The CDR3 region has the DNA TGTGCCAGCAGCCATGGATCCGGGGGATACGAGCAGTACTTC.